This entry features one T cell receptor (beta chain) sequence. The sample comes from a study of blood T cell repertoires in COVID-19. Study overall: Sources were T cells, B-cell-depleted T cells, or PBMCs; the material itself was cDNA or gDNA.

Original processing notes: Estimation of nucleated cell counts was performed using reference gene primer amplification. Assay: immunoSEQ multiplex PCR; the TCRdb copy retains only in-frame clones and omits some. V and J calls and clone size follow that table, whereas D and trimming were derived from the DNA. This table has under 85,000 clones, 70% to 90% appearing once. Germline V gives CDR1 MGHRA, CDR2 YSYEKL. V lost 1 base, J lost 4 bases, and 8 bases lay in between. The CDR3 length is 13 residues. Input material: peripheral blood. The genes are TRBV4-1 and TRBJ2-7, with D maybe TRBD2 (5 bases). This receptor was identified in an elderly man in a cohort sampled during active COVID-19. The CDR3, as DNA: TGCGCCAGCAGCCAAGGGAGGCAGTACGAGCAGTACTTC. Amino acids: CASSQGRQYEQYF.